These 18 T cell receptor beta chains share one sample of origin, sequenced in a study of CD8 T cells in Susac syndrome. Random hexamers primed reverse transcription of about 0.45 to 1 ug RNA. MiXCR, applied by TCRdb to the immunoSEQ multiplex PCR reads, yields one record per CDR3 protein. Of some 190,000 distinct CDR3 sequences detected, roughly 94% appear once; the ten largest clones hold approximately 0.1%. Input material: CD4+ T cells from PBMCs. The receptors were gathered from a human donor in good health.

J is TRBJ2-7 and V is TRBV4-3; 7 positions agree with TRBD2. The CDR3 is made up of 13 amino acids. V dropped 4 bases and J dropped 6; count of bases not matched to a gene: 6. CDR1 LGHNA and CDR2 YSLEER come from the germline V gene. In nucleotides, the CDR3 is TGCGCCAGCAGCCGGGGGAGGGCAGGCGAGCAGTACTTC. Encoded protein: CASSRGRAGEQYF.

The chain carries TRBV3-1 and TRBJ2-1, with TRBD2 matching over 7 bases. CDR3 length: 15 amino acids. Trimming removed 1 base from V and 1 base from J; junction bases left unmatched: 1. The germline V gene encodes CDR1 LGHDT and CDR2 YNNKEL (reference sequence). CDR3 in DNA: TGTGCCAGCAGCCAAGGCGGGAGTTCCTACAATGAGCAGTTCTTC. Translated: CASSQGGSSYNEQFF.

The rearrangement joins TRBV28 to TRBJ2-1; 10 bases match TRBD2. The J segment lost 3 bases and the V segment lost 9 bases, leaving 2 bases of the junction unmatched. This CDR3 spans 13 amino acids. Per germline, CDR1 MDHEN and CDR2 SYDVKM. CDR3 coding DNA: TGTGCCAGTAGCGGGGGGTTCTACAATGAGCAGTTCTTC. Translated, it gives CASSGGFYNEQFF.

The rearrangement uses TRBV20-1 and TRBJ2-1, with D perhaps given as TRBD1 or TRBD2 (5 bases each). The CDR3 is made up of 12 amino acids. Germline CDR1 and CDR2: DFQATT and SNEGSKA (reference sequence). V lost 5 bases and J 10 bases, leaving 15 bases between the germline ends. The CDR3 sequence: CSALIGEIEQFF. Written as DNA, the CDR3 is TGCAGTGCTCTCATAGGGGAGATCGAGCAGTTCTTC.

The rearrangement uses TRBV25-1 and TRBJ2-1; 7 bases match TRBD2. From germline, CDR1 is MGHDK and CDR2 SYGVNS. J was trimmed by 9 bases and V by 4 bases; bases with no gene match: 12. The CDR3 covers 15 residues. The CDR3 DNA sequence: TGTGCCAGCAGTGTGAGGGGAGGGACCTCGGGTGAGCAGTTCTTC. As protein: CASSVRGGTSGEQFF.

This chain connects TRBV3-1 to TRBJ2-5, with D tentatively TRBD2 (5 bases). In germline, CDR1 is LGHDT, CDR2 YNNKEL (reference sequence). The CDR3 covers 15 residues. Trimming stripped 1 base from V and 0 bases from J, with 9 bases between. The CDR3 sequence is CASSQVGENQETQYF. The CDR3 region has the DNA TGTGCCAGCAGCCAAGTCGGGGAAAACCAAGAGACCCAGTACTTC.

V is TRBV7-9 and J is TRBJ2-1; weak D call: TRBD2 (6 bases). Germline V gene lookup returns CDR1 SEHNR and CDR2 FQNEAQ (reference sequence). Trimming removed 5 bases from V and 9 bases from J, with 20 bases in between. This CDR3 is built from 15 residues. The DNA for the CDR3 is TGTGCCAGCAGCCCCCGGGAGCCCCCCCTAGGTGAGCAGTTCTTC. Amino acids: CASSPREPPLGEQFF.

J is TRBJ1-1 and V is TRBV30, with D uncertain. V was pared by 0 bases and J by 5 bases, with 4 bases between. Germline loops: CDR1 GTSNPN, CDR2 SVGIG (reference sequence). This CDR3 has 11 amino acids. The CDR3 loop reads CAWSVYTEAFF. The CDR3 nucleotides are TGTGCCTGGAGTGTATATACTGAAGCTTTCTTT.

The J gene is TRBJ2-4, the V gene TRBV12-3 or TRBV12-4; maybe TRBD1 (5 bases). V lost 6 bases to trimming and J lost 0 bases, with 12 bases between them. This CDR3 has 15 residues. CDR3 in amino acids: CASRDNYLAKNIQYF. DNA of the CDR3: TGTGCCAGCAGGGACAACTATCTAGCCAAAAACATTCAGTACTTC.

A single count supports this clonotype. The rearrangement uses TRBV29-1 and TRBJ2-1; 10 bases fit TRBD2. V was clipped by 1 base and J by 1 base; unmatched bases: 1. This CDR3 comprises 15 residues. CDR1 is SQVTM, CDR2 ANQGSEA, per germline. The CDR3 sequence is CSVEGGLASYNEQFF. The CDR3, as DNA: TGCAGCGTTGAAGGGGGACTAGCGTCCTACAATGAGCAGTTCTTC.

The chain employs TRBV20-1 and TRBJ2-7; no firm D call. V shed 3 bases and J shed 5 bases, with 14 bases lying between them. Germline V gene sequence: CDR1 DFQATT, CDR2 SNEGSKA (reference sequence). The CDR3 is 13 residues long. CDR3 sequence: CSASWKSRNEQYF. CDR3 sequence (DNA): TGCAGTGCTAGTTGGAAGTCGCGTAACGAGCAGTACTTC.

CDR3 coding DNA: TGTGCCACCAGTGATTTGGAGTCCGGGGGCACAGATACGCAGTATTTT. Protein sequence: CATSDLESGGTDTQYF. V usage is TRBV24-1 and J usage is TRBJ2-3; D may be TRBD2 (5 bases). V shed 0 bases and J shed 1 base, with 10 bases lying between them. This CDR3 has 16 residues. CDR1 and CDR2 from the germline V gene are KGHDR and SFDVKD.

The V gene is TRBV30, the J gene TRBJ1-1, with D maybe TRBD1 (5 bases). From germline, CDR1 is GTSNPN and CDR2 SVGIG (reference sequence). The CDR3 extends over 12 amino acids. Between the trimmed V and J ends, which lost 8 bases and 1 base, there was a span of 11 bases. The CDR3 coding sequence is TGTGCCGTCTGGGGGGGGAACACTGAAGCTTTCTTT. This gives the protein CAVWGGNTEAFF.

This rearrangement joins TRBV20-1 to TRBJ1-5; tentative D call: TRBD1 (6 bases). The V gene lost 6 bases and the J gene lost 3 bases, with 18 bases spanning the gap. There are 15 residues in the CDR3. Germline V gene sequence: CDR1 DFQATT, CDR2 SNEGSKA (reference sequence). The CDR3 sequence is CSAGEGGSFNQPQHF. The DNA for the CDR3 is TGCAGTGCGGGGGAGGGGGGAAGCTTCAATCAGCCCCAGCATTTT.

The chain joins TRBV7-3 to TRBJ2-7; D is unresolved. The length of the CDR3 is 11 residues. Germline assignment: CDR1 SGHTA and CDR2 FQGTGA. V shed 3 bases and J shed 2 bases, with 2 bases lying between them. CDR3 sequence: CASSFTYEQYF. Written as DNA, the CDR3 is TGTGCCAGCAGCTTTACCTACGAGCAGTACTTC.

The chain recombines TRBV12-3 or TRBV12-4 with TRBJ1-1; TRBD1 might be the D (5 bases). The CDR3 extends over 13 amino acids. V was trimmed by 1 base and J by 7 bases, leaving 10 bases between them. The CDR3 DNA reads as TGTGCCAGCAGTTTAGGACAGCAGCTTGAAGCTTTCTTT. It encodes CASSLGQQLEAFF.

The chain recombines TRBV6-5 with TRBJ2-7, with D possibly TRBD2 on 5 matching bases. The germline gives CDR1 MNHEY, CDR2 SVGAGI. The V end lost 6 bases, the J end lost 4 bases, and 16 bases lay between the germline ends. The CDR3 loop spans 14 amino acids. The CDR3 DNA reads as TGTGCCAGCAGAATAACCCGGGAACGGTACGAGCAGTACTTC. Protein product: CASRITRERYEQYF.

V and J are TRBV18 and TRBJ1-1; no clear D gene. Germline assignment: CDR1 KGHSH and CDR2 LQKENI. The CDR3 runs to 13 residues. V was cut by 3 bases and J by 10 bases, with 15 bases left in between. CDR3 loop: CASSPAEGGGAFF. As DNA, the CDR3 is TGTGCCAGCTCACCCGCGGAGGGAGGAGGAGCTTTCTTT.